The 21 T cell receptor beta chains listed next were all sequenced from one sample in a study of blood T cell repertoires in COVID-19. Here immunoSEQ multiplex PCR was the method, and the copy in TCRdb shows in-frame clones only, minus some. The table includes about 250,000 clones, about nine tenths detected once. The sequenced sample consisted of peripheral blood. These receptors originate from a man younger than 45 with COVID-19, enrolled during active disease.

In this sample, this clone turned up once. The chain uses TRBV11-2 and TRBJ1-2; D not certain. This CDR3 is built from 15 residues. V lost 1 base, J lost 3 bases, and 12 bases lay in between. The germline CDR1 and CDR2 sequences are SGHAT and FQNNGV. The CDR3 DNA reads as TGTGCCAGCAGCTTAGTGGTGGGAGGTGACTATGGCTACACCTTC. As protein: CASSLVVGGDYGYTF.

This clone was recorded a few times. The V gene is TRBV23-1, the J gene TRBJ2-7; TRBD1 matches at 9 bases. TRBV23-1 belongs to the ORF category, with a function that is uncertain. This CDR3 is 15 amino acids long. J lost 1 base, V lost 9 bases, and 10 bases had no gene match. The chain's CDR3 is CARGGTGRISYEQYF. CDR3 bases: TGCGCCAGGGGGGGGACAGGGAGAATTTCCTACGAGCAGTACTTC.

The chain links TRBV12-3 or TRBV12-4 to TRBJ1-2; maybe TRBD1 (5 bases). The germline V and J ends were trimmed by 8 bases and 2 bases, with 12 bases remaining between them. CDR3 length equals 13 residues. CDR3 coding DNA: TGTGCCAGCCAATTGGCAGGGAACTATGGCTACACCTTC. Protein: CASQLAGNYGYTF.

V gene TRBV7-9 combines with J gene TRBJ1-4; perhaps TRBD1 as D (6 bases). This CDR3 spans 15 amino acids. Germline loops: CDR1 SEHNR, CDR2 FQNEAQ (reference sequence). Between the trimmed V and J ends, which lost 6 bases and 0 bases, there was a span of 11 bases. The CDR3 sequence is CASSTRQATNEKLFF. The CDR3 DNA sequence: TGTGCCAGCAGTACCCGACAGGCAACTAATGAAAAACTGTTTTTT.

On this clone itself: Additional DNA sequences in this sample encode the identical CDR3. The chain carries TRBV19 and TRBJ1-5; the D gene is possibly TRBD1 (5 bases). This CDR3 is 14 amino acids long. The germline CDR1 and CDR2 sequences are LNHDA and SQIVND (reference sequence). V gave up 7 bases and J gave up 2 bases, with 12 bases separating them. CDR3 nucleotide sequence: TGTGCCAGTACGCAGGGCGGTGGCAATCAGCCCCAGCATTTT. Its translation: CASTQGGGNQPQHF.

The chain couples TRBV5-6 to TRBJ2-5; perhaps TRBD2 as D (6 bases). This CDR3 has 14 residues. Trimming took off 3 bases at V and 5 bases at J, with 14 bases between the two ends. Per germline, CDR1 SGHDT and CDR2 YYEEEE. In DNA, the CDR3 is TGTGCCAGCAGCTGGACGCCAGCGGGTGAGACCCAGTACTTC. Residues: CASSWTPAGETQYF.

This chain connects TRBV13 to TRBJ2-3; 8 nucleotides match TRBD1. This CDR3 spans 14 amino acids. The germline V gene has CDR1 PRHDT and CDR2 FYEKMQ (reference sequence). With V trimmed by 3 bases and J by 1 base, 0 bases remained unmatched. The CDR3 DNA is TGTGCCAGCAGCTTGGACAGGGGCACAGATACGCAGTATTTT. Protein: CASSLDRGTDTQYF.

The rearrangement links TRBV5-1 to TRBJ2-7, with TRBD2 matching over 11 bases. V was clipped by 4 bases and J by 0 bases; unmatched bases: 3. The CDR3 has 15 amino acids. Germline CDR1 SGHRS, CDR2 YFSETQ. CDR3 loop: CASSVGTSGSYEQYF. The CDR3 DNA reads as TGCGCCAGCAGCGTAGGGACTAGCGGCTCCTACGAGCAGTACTTC. The variable domain in full, completed from reference TRBV5-1 and TRBJ2-7, reads KAGVTQTPRYLIKTRGQQVTLSCSPISGHRSVSWYQQTPGQGLQFLFEYFSETQRNKGNFPGRFSGRQFSNSRSEMNVSTLELGDSALYLCASSVGTSGSYEQYFGPGTRLTVT.

The rearrangement links TRBV5-1 to TRBJ2-5; 8 bases map to TRBD1. Germline V CDR1 and CDR2: SGHRS, YFSETQ. The junction had 9 bases not matched to a gene; V was cut back by 4 bases and J by 1 base. The CDR3 runs 16 residues. The chain's CDR3 is CASSGIDRGPQETQYF. As DNA, the CDR3 is TGCGCCAGCAGCGGAATCGACAGGGGCCCCCAAGAGACCCAGTACTTC.

The chain combines TRBV13 with TRBJ2-7, with 9 bases matching TRBD1. The germline V gene encodes CDR1 PRHDT and CDR2 FYEKMQ (reference sequence). V was pared by 5 bases and J by 5 bases, with 7 bases of the junction left unmatched. The CDR3 is 14 amino acids. The CDR3 coding sequence is TGTGCCAGCAGCCCAAACAGGGGGCGCGACGAGCAGTACTTC. This encodes CASSPNRGRDEQYF.

This chain joins TRBV3-1 (or the pseudogene TRBV3-2) and TRBJ1-2; 7 bases fit TRBD1. V dropped 4 bases and J dropped 5; count of bases not matched to a gene: 10. The germline CDR1 and CDR2 sequences are LGHDT and YNNKEL (reference sequence). The CDR3 consists of 15 residues. CDR3 residues: CASSPGTANPYGYTF. The DNA for the CDR3 is TGTGCCAGCAGCCCCGGGACAGCGAACCCTTATGGCTACACCTTC.

This clone was seen only once. The genes are TRBV30 and TRBJ1-2, with D tentatively TRBD1 (5 bases). The CDR3 is made up of 16 amino acids. The germline CDR1 and CDR2 sequences are GTSNPN and SVGIG (reference sequence). With 3 bases removed from V and 0 bases from J, the gap between germline ends came to 17 bases. CDR3 sequence reads: CAWRAPGGGANYGYTF. The CDR3 DNA reads as TGTGCCTGGAGGGCCCCCGGGGGGGGAGCTAACTATGGCTACACCTTC. The whole variable domain, remainder taken from reference TRBV30 and TRBJ1-2, is SQTIHQWPATLVQPVGSPLSLECTVEGTSNPNLYWYRQAAGRGLQLLFYSVGIGQISSEVPQNLSASRPQDRQFILSSKKLLLSDSGFYLCAWRAPGGGANYGYTFGSGTRLTVV.

This chain links TRBV7-6 with TRBJ2-5; TRBD1 agrees at 9 bases. Trimming removed 5 bases from V and 2 bases from J; junction bases left unmatched: 9. Germline CDR1 SGHVS, CDR2 FNYEAQ. The CDR3 consists of 16 residues. CDR3 nucleotides: TGTGCCAGCAGCCCACCGGGACAGGGAGCTCAAGAGACCCAGTACTTC. Translation: CASSPPGQGAQETQYF.

The V and J genes are TRBV2 and TRBJ1-1, with D unclear. The V and J ends lost 6 bases and 1 base respectively, with 15 bases between them. Germline V gives CDR1 SNHLY, CDR2 FYNNEI. This CDR3 is 15 amino acids long. CDR3 region: CASRPPPTRNTEAFF. For the CDR3, the DNA is TGTGCCAGCAGGCCCCCTCCGACACGGAACACTGAAGCTTTCTTT.

The chain combines TRBV27 with TRBJ1-6; D is ambiguous. V lost 2 bases and J lost 8, with 13 bases in between. The length of the CDR3 is 15 residues. The V gene's germline CDR1 is MNHEY and CDR2 SMNVEV (reference sequence). The CDR3 here is CASSLEGFGHSPLHF. In nucleotides, the CDR3 is TGTGCCAGCAGTTTAGAGGGTTTTGGCCATTCACCCCTCCACTTT.

The V and J genes are TRBV9 and TRBJ2-2; possible D gene TRBD2, 5 bases. The CDR3 has 15 residues. Trimming removed 0 bases from V and 4 bases from J, with 10 bases in between. CDR1 SGDLS and CDR2 YYNGEE come from the germline V gene. For the CDR3, the DNA is TGTGCCAGCAGCGTAGGGCGGGTTGTCACCGGGGAGCTGTTTTTT. This translates into CASSVGRVVTGELFF.

A single count supports this clone. Mismatch with germline at one junction end may stem from a read error. CDR3 in DNA: TGTGCCAGCTCGCCACAGGGGATCAGCGAGCAGTACTTC. It yields the protein CASSPQGISEQYF. This rearrangement joins TRBV18 to TRBJ2-7; TRBD1 matches at 7 bases. Germline assignment: CDR1 KGHSH and CDR2 LQKENI. The CDR3 is 13 amino acids.

V and J are TRBV30 and TRBJ2-3; possible D gene TRBD1, 5 bases. Germline lookup yields CDR1 GTSNPN and CDR2 SVGIG (reference sequence). Trimming took off 4 bases at V and 1 base at J, with 15 bases between the two ends. The CDR3 has 15 residues. CDR3 protein: CAWTLYETGTDTQYF. The CDR3 DNA reads as TGTGCCTGGACCCTATATGAGACAGGCACAGATACGCAGTATTTT.

The gene calls are TRBV15 and TRBJ1-4; 8 nucleotides agree with TRBD1. V was pared by 1 base and J by 7 bases, with 5 bases of the junction left unmatched. The germline V gene has CDR1 LNHNV and CDR2 YYDKDF (reference sequence). CDR3 length: 15 amino acids. The CDR3 spells CATSRVGQGLEKLFF. DNA of the CDR3: TGTGCCACCAGCAGAGTAGGACAGGGTCTTGAAAAACTGTTTTTT.

The rearrangement links TRBV9 to TRBJ2-1; 8 bases are shared with TRBD1. This CDR3 is built from 15 residues. From germline, CDR1 is SGDLS and CDR2 YYNGEE. Germline trimming cut 4 bases from V and 5 bases from J; bases unmatched to any gene: 8. The CDR3 sequence: CASSPGGQGHNEQFF. CDR3 sequence (DNA): TGTGCCAGCAGCCCCGGTGGACAGGGCCACAATGAGCAGTTCTTC.

The J gene is TRBJ2-1, the V gene TRBV7-3, with TRBD2 matching over 11 bases. Germline CDR1 SGHTA, CDR2 FQGTGA. Trimming cost V 1 base and J 5 bases; bases outside gene matches: 1. The CDR3 runs to 15 residues. CDR3 sequence (DNA): TGTGCCAGCAGCTTAATAGCGGGGGGGAACAATGAGCAGTTCTTC. Protein product: CASSLIAGGNNEQFF.